This T cell receptor beta chain was recovered during a study of blood T cells in healthy people across ages. Study-wide results and limits: The study regarded diversity estimates from one million T cells as underestimates. Diversity of TCR beta per million T cells declined in a roughly linear way with age.

The CDR3 runs to 15 residues. CDR1 is MDHEN and CDR2 is SYDVKM in the germline V gene. V lost 7 bases and J lost 0, with 14 bases in between. Healthy Caucasian individuals from Russia aged about 6 to 90 were enrolled as donors. The second PCR ran about 7 to 12 cycles with a sample-barcoded 5' primer and J-beta primers. Each cDNA molecule was tagged by a template-switch adaptor with 12 random nucleotides. TCRdb independently ran MiXCR on the 5' RACE reads; one entry per CDR3 protein. The sample contains about 1,500,000 distinct CDR3 sequences, around two fifths of which appear only once. A note on this clonotype: Antigen unknown.

The rearrangement uses TRBV28 and TRBJ2-3; D call uncertain. The receptor comes from a woman aged 18 to 35 in good health. The sequenced sample consisted of blood. CDR3 region: CASNPGTSSTDTQYF. The CDR3 coding sequence is TGTGCCAGCAACCCCGGCACATCTAGCACAGATACGCAGTATTTT.